This T cell receptor beta chain was sequenced during a study of T cell responses to AZD1222 COVID-19 vaccine (dated by TCRdb to about 2021). General notes on the study: A total of approximately 230 trial participants underwent TCR sequencing, of whom about 210 received two doses of AZD1222 and around 26 received two doses of the MenACWY control vaccine. Trial participants were enrolled by age into subgroups of 18-55, 56-69 and 70-plus years, and about 150, 27 and 61 TCR-sequenced participants, respectively, were included in these subgroups. Results the study describes overall, beyond this receptor: Reportedly, close to half of the unique spike-specific TCRs recognized epitopes lying outside the regions that are mutated in the B.1.351 and B.1.1.7 variants. Most participants were white British and females outnumbered males, and the authors suggested that clonal diversity may have been underestimated. In the small 56-69-year group, the increase in depth fell short of significance, most likely because of low power. Conclusions about previously exposed vaccinees were limited because only six or seven AZD1222 recipients were SARS-CoV-2 seropositive at baseline. The whole spike protein was spanned by vaccine-associated CD4 TCRs, and dominant responses were seen in regions 160-218 and 743-854. After two AZD1222 doses, spike-specific TCR breadth and depth were significantly higher than at day 0 and than in MenACWY recipients. Because no day 14 peak-response samples were available, the repertoires could be characterized only after the peak T cell response.

The CDR3 regions of human TCRbeta chains were analyzed by immunosequencing. The original pipeline was this. TCRs in the repertoires were matched against a reference library of SARS-CoV-2-specific TCRs that had been generated with the MIRA antigen-specificity platform. Breadth meant the fraction of unique TCRs that were SARS-CoV-2-associated, whereas depth meant the fraction of total T cells that were SARS-CoV-2-associated. Using the MIRA data, each spike-specific TCR was assigned both to the spike region to which the TCR was reactive and to a CD4 or CD8 class. Log10-transformed breadth and depth values were compared by one-way ANOVA with Sidak's multiple comparisons tests. Imported from immuneACCESS, the table was reduced by TCRdb to in-frame sequences with V and J called. These copies leave out some clones; in studies compared against another copy, an unresolved V gene accounts for under half, and the cause of the remainder is not known. The DNA was the basis for D and trimming; V, J and clone size are from that table. The sample has tens of thousands of clones on record, 75% to 95% of them singletons. The ten largest clonotypes hold about 5.7% of the sample.

The germline V gene specifies SNHLY as CDR1 and FYNNEI as CDR2. The CDR3 numbers 14 residues from cysteine through phenylalanine. Of all the DNA, just the CDR3 is kept, 42 bases in frame from base 1. For this clone: Its target antigen remains unknown. The junction differs from germline at one of its ends, possibly a read error.

The sample's time point label, decoded: about 28 days (+/-7) after the second vaccine dose. This specimen's treatment or condition label, interpreted: meningococcal conjugate vaccine given as trial control. Vaccinee samples came from UK trials COV001 and COV002, including a single-blind randomized controlled phase 2/3 trial of AZD1222 (ChAdOx1 nCoV-19) in healthy adults. For TCRbeta chain sequencing, PBMC samples were collected from trial participants at day 0 and at day 28 after the second dose. The chain is encoded by TRBV2 joined to TRBJ1-2; the junction holds 11 bases that match TRBD1. This TCR was sampled from an adult who received the MenACWY meningococcal vaccine as a control. Sequenced material: peripheral blood, taken 28 days after the second dose of the MenACWY control vaccine. The nucleotide sequence is given as TGTGCCAGCAGCGGGACAGGGGGAGGCTATCGCTACACCTTC. Its protein is CASSGTGGGYRYTF.